The T cell receptor beta chain under discussion was sequenced for a study of Ad26.COV2.S vaccination and SARS-CoV-2 variants. Worth noting for this clone: The antigen remains undetermined.

Libraries were prepared by immunoSEQ multiplex PCR; TCRdb keeps only in-frame clonotypes and omits some of them. Altogether 380,000 or so clones are present, 83% being singletons, with the ten largest covering about 7.4%. General study points: Responses of T cells in total may have been underestimated by the TCR breadth and depth analyses. Vaccinees and placebo recipients showed similar non-spike TCR breadth.

Indicated treatment: roughly 20 received Ad26.COV2.S at low or high dose, single or two shots; about 5 received placebo; per-sample allocation not given. Collection of samples fell on day 63 after the first vaccine or placebo injection. This vaccine is an Ad26 vector that expresses the Wuhan-strain SARS-CoV-2 spike. The length of the CDR3 is 15 residues. The germline CDR1 and CDR2 sequences are SGDLS and YYNGEE. V shed 0 bases and J shed 2 bases, with 12 bases lying between them. This clonotype was obtained from a person between 18 and 59 years old who received the Ad26.COV2.S COVID-19 vaccine or a placebo. The material was peripheral blood, obtained in a trial of Ad26.COV2.S vaccine versus placebo. The chain carries TRBV9 and TRBJ2-7, with unresolved D. In DNA form, the CDR3 reads TGTGCCAGCAGCGTAGCACCTCGGCTTACCTACGAGCAGTACTTC. This gives the protein CASSVAPRLTYEQYF.